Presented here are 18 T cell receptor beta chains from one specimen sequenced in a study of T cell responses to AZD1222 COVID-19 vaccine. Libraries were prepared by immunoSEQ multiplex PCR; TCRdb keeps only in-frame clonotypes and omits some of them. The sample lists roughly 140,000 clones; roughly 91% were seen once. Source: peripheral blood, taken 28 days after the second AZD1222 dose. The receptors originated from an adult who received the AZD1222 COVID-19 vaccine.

This CDR3 reads CASSLQGAGLGNSPLHF. The CDR3 DNA is TGTGCCAGCAGCTTACAGGGGGCAGGCCTGGGCAATTCACCCCTCCACTTT. This chain joins TRBV7-2 and TRBJ1-6; TRBD1 aligns across 8 bases. CDR1 and CDR2 (germline): SGHTA, FQGNSA. The ends lost 2 bases at V and 7 bases at J; junction bases unmatched: 10. The CDR3 runs to 17 residues.

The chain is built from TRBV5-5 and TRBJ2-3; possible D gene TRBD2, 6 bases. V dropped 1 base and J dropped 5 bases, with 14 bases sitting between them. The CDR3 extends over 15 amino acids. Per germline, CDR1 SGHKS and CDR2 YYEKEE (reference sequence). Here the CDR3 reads CASSLTFWGGDTQYF. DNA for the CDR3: TGTGCCAGCAGCTTGACTTTCTGGGGAGGAGATACGCAGTATTTT. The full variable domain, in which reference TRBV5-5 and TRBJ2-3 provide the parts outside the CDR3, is DAGVTQSPTHLIKTRGQQVTLRCSPISGHKSVSWYQQVLGQGPQFIFQYYEKEERGRGNFPDRFSARQFPNYSSELNVNALLLGDSALYLCASSLTFWGGDTQYFGPGTRLTVL.

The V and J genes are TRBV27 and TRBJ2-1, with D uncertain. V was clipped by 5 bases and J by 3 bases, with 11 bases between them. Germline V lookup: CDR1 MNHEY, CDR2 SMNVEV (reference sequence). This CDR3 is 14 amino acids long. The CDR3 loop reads CASSPRSFYNEQFF. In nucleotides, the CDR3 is TGTGCCAGCAGTCCGCGATCGTTCTACAATGAGCAGTTCTTC.

The DNA of the CDR3 is TGTGCCAGCAGCCCCGGGACAGGGGGTTCTAAAAACTATGGCTACACCTTC. Amino acids: CASSPGTGGSKNYGYTF. This chain connects TRBV5-6 to TRBJ1-2, with TRBD1 identical over 11 bases. In germline, CDR1 is SGHDT, CDR2 YYEEEE. CDR3 size: 17 residues. Trimming cost V 4 bases and J 2 bases; bases outside gene matches: 10.

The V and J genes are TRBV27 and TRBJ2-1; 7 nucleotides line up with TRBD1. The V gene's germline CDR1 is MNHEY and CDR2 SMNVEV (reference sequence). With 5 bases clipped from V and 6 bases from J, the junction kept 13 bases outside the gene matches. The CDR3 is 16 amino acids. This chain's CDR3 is CASSPGQPEMPNEQFF. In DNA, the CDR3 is TGTGCCAGCAGTCCGGGACAGCCTGAGATGCCCAATGAGCAGTTCTTC.

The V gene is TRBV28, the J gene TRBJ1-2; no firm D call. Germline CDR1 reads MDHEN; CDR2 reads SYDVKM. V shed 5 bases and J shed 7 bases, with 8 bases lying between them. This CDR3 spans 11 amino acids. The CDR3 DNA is TGTGCCAGCAGTGCAGGTTTTGGCTACACCTTC. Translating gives CASSAGFGYTF.

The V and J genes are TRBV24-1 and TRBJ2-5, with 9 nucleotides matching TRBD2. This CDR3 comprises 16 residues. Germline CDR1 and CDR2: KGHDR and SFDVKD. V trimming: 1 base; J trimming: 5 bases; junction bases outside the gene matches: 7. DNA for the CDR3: TGTGCCACCAGTGATTTACATAGCGGGGGAGGGGAGACCCAGTACTTC. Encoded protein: CATSDLHSGGGETQYF.

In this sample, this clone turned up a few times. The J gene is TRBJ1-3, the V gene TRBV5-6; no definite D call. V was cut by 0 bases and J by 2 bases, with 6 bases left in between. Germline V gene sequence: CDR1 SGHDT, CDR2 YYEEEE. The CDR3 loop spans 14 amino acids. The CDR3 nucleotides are TGTGCCAGCAGCTTGGGAGGGACTGGAAACACCATATATTTT. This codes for CASSLGGTGNTIYF.

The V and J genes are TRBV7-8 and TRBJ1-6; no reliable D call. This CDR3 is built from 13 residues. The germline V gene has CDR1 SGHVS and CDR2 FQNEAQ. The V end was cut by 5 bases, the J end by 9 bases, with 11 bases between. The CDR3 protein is CASSLRTGSPLHF. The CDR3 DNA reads TGTGCCAGCAGCCTTAGGACGGGTTCACCCCTCCACTTT.

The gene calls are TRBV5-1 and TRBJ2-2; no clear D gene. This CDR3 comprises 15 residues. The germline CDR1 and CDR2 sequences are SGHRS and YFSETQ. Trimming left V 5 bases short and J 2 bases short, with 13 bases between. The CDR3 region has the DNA TGCGCCAGCAGACCGGTGGGTGGAAACACCGGGGAGCTGTTTTTT. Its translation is CASRPVGGNTGELFF.

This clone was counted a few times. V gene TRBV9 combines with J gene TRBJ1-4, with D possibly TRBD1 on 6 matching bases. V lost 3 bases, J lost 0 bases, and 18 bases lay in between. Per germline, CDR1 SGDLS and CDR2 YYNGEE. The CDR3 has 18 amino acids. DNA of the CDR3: TGTGCCAGCAGCGGCAACCGAAGGGGGTCCACAACTAATGAAAAACTGTTTTTT. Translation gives CASSGNRRGSTTNEKLFF.

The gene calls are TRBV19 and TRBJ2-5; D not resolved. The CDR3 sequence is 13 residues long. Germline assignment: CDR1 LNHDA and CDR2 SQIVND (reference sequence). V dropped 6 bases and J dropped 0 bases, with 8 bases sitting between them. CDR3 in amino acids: CASRQPNQETQYF. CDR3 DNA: TGTGCCAGTAGACAGCCAAACCAAGAGACCCAGTACTTC.

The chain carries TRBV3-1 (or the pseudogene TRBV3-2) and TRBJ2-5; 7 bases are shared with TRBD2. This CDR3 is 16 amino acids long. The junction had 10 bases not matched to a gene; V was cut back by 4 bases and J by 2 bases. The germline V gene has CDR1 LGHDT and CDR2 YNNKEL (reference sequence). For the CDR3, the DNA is TGTGCCAGCAGCCTGTTGGGAGGGTCCTCTCAAGAGACCCAGTACTTC. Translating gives CASSLLGGSSQETQYF.

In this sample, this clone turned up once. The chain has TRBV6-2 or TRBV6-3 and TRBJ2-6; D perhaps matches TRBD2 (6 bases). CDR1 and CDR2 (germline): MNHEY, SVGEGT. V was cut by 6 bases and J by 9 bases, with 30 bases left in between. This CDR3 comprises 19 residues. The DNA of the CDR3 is TGTGCCAGCAGCCCTACGGGGCGGGGCCCCTCGAAGGGCAACAACGTCCTGACTTTC. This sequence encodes CASSPTGRGPSKGNNVLTF.

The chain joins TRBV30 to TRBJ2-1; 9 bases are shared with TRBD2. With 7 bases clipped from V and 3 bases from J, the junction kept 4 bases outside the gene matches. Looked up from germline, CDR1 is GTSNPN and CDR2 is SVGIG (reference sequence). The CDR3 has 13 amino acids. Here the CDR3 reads CAFQRGVYNEQFF. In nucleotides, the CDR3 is TGTGCCTTCCAGCGGGGGGTCTACAATGAGCAGTTCTTC.

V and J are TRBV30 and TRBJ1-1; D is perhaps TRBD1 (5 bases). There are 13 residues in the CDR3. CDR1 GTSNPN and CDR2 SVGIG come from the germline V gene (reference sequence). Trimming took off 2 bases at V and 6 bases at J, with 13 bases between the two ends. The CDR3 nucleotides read TGTGCCTGGAGTTCGGGGCGCAGGGCTGAAGCTTTCTTT. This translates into CAWSSGRRAEAFF.

The CDR3, as DNA: TGTGCCAGTAGTATCTCAGGGAGGGGGAGGGTGGTGACGAATGAGCAGTTCTTC. Protein: CASSISGRGRVVTNEQFF. The chain carries TRBV19 and TRBJ2-1; a possible D gene is TRBD2 (7 bases). V was pared by 3 bases and J by 7 bases, with 25 bases between. Germline CDR1 is LNHDA and CDR2 is SQIVND (reference sequence). The CDR3 consists of 18 residues.

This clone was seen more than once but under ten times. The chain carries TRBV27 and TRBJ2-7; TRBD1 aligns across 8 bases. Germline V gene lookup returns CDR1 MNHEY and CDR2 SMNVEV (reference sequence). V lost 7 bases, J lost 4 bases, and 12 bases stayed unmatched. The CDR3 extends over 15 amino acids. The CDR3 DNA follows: TGTGCCAGCACCCCGAGGTCCGGGACAGGTTACGAGCAGTACTTC. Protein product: CASTPRSGTGYEQYF.